The 18 T cell receptor beta chains reported below all come from one sample, sequenced in a study of T cell responses to AZD1222 COVID-19 vaccine. Profiled with immunoSEQ multiplex PCR; TCRdb holds only in-frame clones, not every one. This sample has some 120,000 clones, with 70% to 90% found just once. Sequencing was performed on peripheral blood, taken on day 0 of AZD1222 vaccination. The receptors were sampled from an adult in good health.

The chain has TRBV12-5 and TRBJ1-1; weak D call: TRBD1 (6 bases). CDR1 LGHNT and CDR2 FRNRAP come from the germline V gene. Trimming pared 1 base from V and 5 bases from J, leaving 14 bases between. This CDR3 comprises 15 residues. CDR3 nucleotides: TGTGCTAGTGGTTTGGCACAGGGAAGAAGTACTGAAGCTTTCTTT. The encoded protein is CASGLAQGRSTEAFF.

V gene TRBV23-1 combines with J gene TRBJ1-2; unclear D gene. TRBV23-1 is reported as an ORF; its role is uncertain. This CDR3 spans 14 amino acids. V dropped 3 bases and J dropped 5 bases, with 13 bases sitting between them. The chain's CDR3 is CASSQPLRAYGYTF. CDR3 nucleotide sequence: TGCGCCAGCAGTCAGCCGCTACGGGCTTATGGCTACACCTTC.

The chain combines TRBV9 with TRBJ1-2; 7 bases fit TRBD1. CDR3 length: 12 amino acids. Germline assignment: CDR1 SGDLS and CDR2 YYNGEE. V was clipped by 3 bases and J by 8 bases; unmatched bases: 4. The CDR3 here is CASSGDSRGYTF. The CDR3 nucleotides are TGTGCCAGCAGCGGGGACAGTCGCGGCTACACCTTC.

The V gene is TRBV19, the J gene TRBJ2-2; 8 nucleotides align to TRBD1. V lost 3 bases to trimming and J lost 1 base; unmatched junction nucleotides: 10. CDR1 and CDR2 (germline): LNHDA, SQIVND (reference sequence). The CDR3 totals 18 residues. The CDR3 DNA follows: TGTGCCAGTAGTATTTCCAGGGGGCGCAACGGGAACACCGGGGAGCTGTTTTTT. Encoded protein: CASSISRGRNGNTGELFF. The full variable domain, rest sourced from reference TRBV19 and TRBJ2-2, is DGGITQSPKYLFRKEGQNVTLSCEQNLNHDAMYWYRQDPGQGLRLIYYSQIVNDFQKGDIAEGYSVSREKKESFPLTVTSAQKNPTAFYLCASSISRGRNGNTGELFFGEGSRLTVL.

This chain joins TRBV6-5 and TRBJ2-2; tentative D call: TRBD2 (5 bases). The length of the CDR3 is 15 residues. V lost 2 bases and J lost 2, with 9 bases in between. The V gene's germline CDR1 is MNHEY and CDR2 SVGAGI. The CDR3 DNA reads as TGTGCCAGCAGTTACAGCGGTCGTAACACCGGGGAGCTGTTTTTT. This sequence encodes CASSYSGRNTGELFF.

This clone was recorded only once. The rearrangement uses TRBV29-1 and TRBJ2-7; maybe TRBD1 (5 bases). The CDR3 has 12 amino acids. V lost 5 bases, J lost 3 bases, and 11 bases lay in between. Germline loops: CDR1 SQVTM, CDR2 ANQGSEA. The CDR3 reads CSVWGFDYEQYF. The CDR3 DNA reads as TGCAGCGTTTGGGGCTTCGACTACGAGCAGTACTTC.

The chain links TRBV5-1 to TRBJ1-2, with 7 bases aligning to TRBD1. V trimming: 1 base; J trimming: 7 bases; junction bases outside the gene matches: 7. From germline, CDR1 is SGHRS and CDR2 YFSETQ. CDR3 length equals 14 residues. The CDR3 DNA sequence: TGCGCCAGCAGCTTGCCAGGGGGTCTAGGTGGCTACACCTTC. Its protein is CASSLPGGLGGYTF.

The genes are TRBV7-8 and TRBJ1-1; D possibly corresponds to TRBD1 (5 bases). The V and J ends lost 7 bases and 4 bases respectively, with 13 bases between them. The germline V gene encodes CDR1 SGHVS and CDR2 FQNEAQ. This CDR3 contains 13 residues. CDR3 sequence (DNA): TGTGCCAGCACTTCTAGGGGTCGCACTGAAGCTTTCTTT. It translates to CASTSRGRTEAFF.

The rearrangement links TRBV7-8 to TRBJ1-6; no definite D call. In germline, CDR1 is SGHVS, CDR2 FQNEAQ. The CDR3 has 13 residues. Trimming stripped 7 bases from V and 5 bases from J, with 9 bases between. Here the CDR3 reads CASTRRDNSPLHF. CDR3 coding DNA: TGTGCCAGCACTAGGCGAGATAATTCACCCCTCCACTTT.

The DNA of the CDR3 is TGCGCCAGCAGCTTGGAAGGGGGGGCCGGAAATGAGCAGTTCTTC. Translated, it gives CASSLEGGAGNEQFF. The gene calls are TRBV5-1 and TRBJ2-1, with D tentatively TRBD2 (7 bases). The CDR3 is 15 residues long. Germline V gene sequence: CDR1 SGHRS, CDR2 YFSETQ. The V and J ends lost 0 bases and 7 bases respectively, with 14 bases between them.

The chain couples TRBV29-1 to TRBJ2-7, with D unclear. Trimming pared 3 bases from V and 5 bases from J, leaving 2 bases between. The CDR3 covers 9 residues. Germline CDR1 SQVTM, CDR2 ANQGSEA. The chain's CDR3 is CSVDHEQYF. CDR3 DNA: TGCAGCGTTGACCACGAGCAGTACTTC.

The V call is TRBV29-1, the J call TRBJ1-5; 7 nucleotides match TRBD1. This CDR3 contains 14 residues. Germline CDR1 reads SQVTM; CDR2 reads ANQGSEA. Trimming removed 5 bases from V and 2 bases from J; junction bases left unmatched: 6. The CDR3 sequence is CSVPQGDRNQPQHF. DNA for the CDR3: TGCAGCGTTCCCCAGGGGGACCGCAATCAGCCCCAGCATTTT.

The chain carries TRBV5-6 and TRBJ1-1, with 8 nucleotides matching TRBD1. This CDR3 is built from 14 residues. Germline V gives CDR1 SGHDT, CDR2 YYEEEE. Losses at the gene ends were 3 bases for V and 4 bases for J; bases not matched to a gene: 5. The CDR3 nucleotides read TGTGCCAGCAGCTGGACAGGGAGAGGCACTGAAGCTTTCTTT. It encodes CASSWTGRGTEAFF.

The genes are TRBV6-5 and TRBJ2-3; D remains unclear. The CDR3 extends over 12 amino acids. From germline, CDR1 is MNHEY and CDR2 SVGAGI. Between the trimmed V and J ends, which lost 2 bases and 4 bases, there was a span of 4 bases. The CDR3 DNA sequence: TGTGCCAGCAGTTACCCGGCAGATACGCAGTATTTT. Protein sequence: CASSYPADTQYF.

This clone was observed once. The genes are TRBV30 and TRBJ1-2; TRBD1 matches 7 bases. V was pared by 4 bases and J by 4 bases, with 3 bases of the junction left unmatched. This CDR3 spans 12 amino acids. CDR1 and CDR2 (germline): GTSNPN, SVGIG (reference sequence). CDR3 sequence: CAWTNRGYGYTF. The CDR3 DNA reads as TGTGCCTGGACGAACAGGGGCTATGGCTACACCTTC.

About this clone: An end of the junction does not agree with germline; a read error may underlie this. The genes are TRBV6-5 and TRBJ2-5, with 7 bases aligning to TRBD2. The CDR3 sequence is 15 residues long. Germline-derived CDR1 and CDR2 are MNHEY and SVGAGI. This CDR3 is CASSNSGGSLETQYF. In nucleotides, the CDR3 is TGTGCCAGCAGTAACTCGGGGGGTTCTTTAGAGACCCAGTACTTC.

The chain has TRBV20-1 and TRBJ1-1; TRBD1 matches 7 bases. Trimming at V came to 7 bases and at J to 4 bases, leaving 3 bases not matched to a gene. Germline V gene data show CDR1 as DFQATT and CDR2 as SNEGSKA (reference sequence). This CDR3 contains 11 residues. In DNA form, the CDR3 reads TGCAGTGTACAGGGGCGCACTGAAGCTTTCTTT. Residues: CSVQGRTEAFF.

This sequence joins TRBV2 and TRBJ1-2, with 8 positions matching TRBD1. The CDR3 is 13 residues long. The J segment lost 2 bases and the V segment lost 8 bases, leaving 4 bases of the junction unmatched. Germline CDR1 reads SNHLY; CDR2 reads FYNNEI. The CDR3 region is CASGGDRNYGYTF. Written as DNA, the CDR3 is TGTGCCAGCGGAGGGGACAGGAACTATGGCTACACCTTC.